This entry concerns a single TCR beta chain. The target antigen is unknown. The CDR3 runs 14 residues. Germline V gene sequence: CDR1 LNHDA, CDR2 SQIVND (reference sequence). With V trimmed by 6 bases and J by 12 bases, 12 bases remained unmatched. The sample comes from a study of healthy donors' naive CD4 and CD8 T cells. Regarding the study as a whole: Reportedly, most V and J gene segments showed naive CD4+ versus CD8+ bias. Chains were not paired, since alpha and beta were sequenced in bulk.

Starting from about 0.55 ug of total RNA, TCR libraries were made with linear amplification. In the authors' methods: From 5 or 6 healthy donors, around 78,000 rearranged TCR alpha transcripts were sequenced. In TCRdb, the reads were re-called with MiXCR into one record per CDR3 protein. The V and J calls shown here were made by TCRdb, not taken from the authors' results. The sample lists around 180,000 distinct CDR3 sequences; about 76% were seen once. The receptor comes from a pool of human donors in good health; the sample pools cells from several healthy donors. The material sequenced was naive CD4+ and CD8+ T cells sorted from blood, pooled from several donors. The J gene is TRBJ2-1, the V gene TRBV19, with 9 nucleotides matching TRBD1. Here the CDR3 DNA reads TGTGCCAGTAGGACTACCGGGACAGGGCCTCGGCAGTTCTTC. Translation: CASRTTGTGPRQFF.